A single sample is the source of the 16 T cell receptor beta chains below, sequenced in a study of CD8+ T cells in alopecia areata. As for treatment: oral pan-JAK inhibitor, 5-10 mg twice daily. Sequencing used cDNA as its template, made by extracting RNA and reverse transcribing it. Only in-frame clones appear in the TCRdb table, and some are missing; sequencing was by immunoSEQ multiplex PCR. The repertoire includes around 300,000 clones, 45% to 70% of them detected once, and about 0.9% sits in the top ten. The specimen was CD4+ T cells sorted from blood, collected at approximately week 51, from a patient treated with tofacitinib. These receptors were collected from a human donor with alopecia areata.

This clone was observed a handful of times. The V gene is TRBV10-3, the J gene TRBJ2-7; D may be TRBD1 (6 bases). The CDR3 is 14 amino acids. Per the germline V gene, CDR1 is ENHRY and CDR2 is SYGVKD. Between the trimmed V and J ends, which lost 6 bases and 3 bases, there was a span of 15 bases. The CDR3 sequence: CAIRSGTSIYEQYF. The CDR3 region has the DNA TGTGCCATCAGGTCCGGGACAAGCATCTACGAGCAGTACTTC.

The V and J genes are TRBV29-1 and TRBJ2-5; TRBD1 or TRBD2 may be the D gene (5 bases each). Germline CDR1 SQVTM, CDR2 ANQGSEA. The CDR3 is made up of 14 amino acids. The V and J ends lost 1 base and 5 bases respectively, with 14 bases between them. Here the CDR3 reads CSVEARDLGETQYF. The CDR3 DNA reads TGCAGCGTTGAAGCCCGGGACCTCGGGGAGACCCAGTACTTC. Supplemented by reference TRBV29-1 and TRBJ2-5, the full variable domain reads SAVISQKPSRDICQRGTSLTIQCQVDSQVTMMFWYRQQPGQSLTLIATANQGSEATYESGFVIDKFPISRPNLTFSTLTVSNMSPEDSSIYLCSVEARDLGETQYFGPGTRLLVL.

This clone was seen only a few times. The gene calls are TRBV5-1 and TRBJ2-5, with D tentatively TRBD2 (5 bases). This CDR3 comprises 13 residues. The germline V gene encodes CDR1 SGHRS and CDR2 YFSETQ. The V end was cut by 5 bases, the J end by 5 bases, with 13 bases between. This chain's CDR3 is CASRSTAGETQYF. The CDR3 DNA reads TGCGCCAGCAGGTCCACGGCGGGCGAGACCCAGTACTTC.

J is TRBJ1-2 and V is TRBV27; D unresolved. The ends were cut back, 3 bases at V and 4 bases at J, with 9 bases in the middle. The germline CDR1 and CDR2 sequences are MNHEY and SMNVEV (reference sequence). CDR3 length: 13 amino acids. CDR3 sequence: CASSFPGSYGYTF. The CDR3 DNA reads as TGTGCCAGCAGTTTCCCCGGCAGCTATGGCTACACCTTC.

The table lists this clone with a few counts. The chain combines TRBV30 with TRBJ1-1, with a tentative D call TRBD1 (6 bases). The germline CDR1 and CDR2 sequences are GTSNPN and SVGIG (reference sequence). Trimming stripped 2 bases from V and 6 bases from J, with 7 bases between. This CDR3 has 11 amino acids. The CDR3 coding sequence is TGTGCCTGGAGTAGGACAGCTGAAGCTTTCTTT. Encoded protein: CAWSRTAEAFF.

The chain joins TRBV7-6 to TRBJ2-6, with D hard to call. V was pared by 5 bases and J by 4 bases, with 3 bases between. CDR1 is SGHVS and CDR2 is FNYEAQ in the germline V gene. The CDR3 contains 12 residues. The CDR3 region is CASSGGANVLTF. The CDR3 DNA follows: TGTGCCAGCAGCGGAGGGGCCAACGTCCTGACTTTC.

The rearrangement joins TRBV5-6 to TRBJ1-6; no definite D call. In germline, CDR1 is SGHDT, CDR2 YYEEEE. This CDR3 contains 15 residues. The V end was cut by 0 bases, the J end by 7 bases, with 11 bases between. The CDR3 loop reads CASSLEQRANSPLHF. In DNA, the CDR3 is TGTGCCAGCAGCTTGGAGCAGAGGGCAAATTCACCCCTCCACTTT.

The chain employs TRBV29-1 and TRBJ2-5; tentative D call: TRBD1 (7 bases). The V gene's germline CDR1 is SQVTM and CDR2 ANQGSEA. V gave up 7 bases and J gave up 5 bases, with 17 bases separating them. The CDR3 is 13 residues long. CDR3 in amino acids: CSARRGLEETQYF. DNA of the CDR3: TGCAGCGCCAGGAGGGGGCTTGAGGAGACCCAGTACTTC.

The rearrangement uses TRBV6-6 and TRBJ1-5; no reliable D call. The CDR3 contains 12 residues. V lost 5 bases and J 7 bases, leaving 9 bases between the germline ends. The germline CDR1 and CDR2 sequences are MNHNY and SVGAGI (reference sequence). CDR3 loop: CASSALGQPQHF. The CDR3 coding sequence is TGTGCCAGCAGTGCCCTTGGGCAGCCCCAGCATTTT.

The genes are TRBV11-2 and TRBJ2-3; 7 positions agree with TRBD1. The germline gives CDR1 SGHAT, CDR2 FQNNGV. CDR3 length: 19 residues. V trimming: 5 bases; J trimming: 3 bases; junction bases outside the gene matches: 20. This CDR3 is CASSVVGWVGQRETDTQYF. For the CDR3, the DNA is TGTGCCAGCAGCGTAGTCGGATGGGTGGGACAGCGCGAGACAGATACGCAGTATTTT. The whole variable domain, filled in from reference TRBV11-2 and TRBJ2-3, reads EAGVAQSPRYKIIEKRQSVAFWCNPISGHATLYWYQQILGQGPKLLIQFQNNGVVDDSQLPKDRFSAERLKGVDSTLKIQPAKLEDSAVYLCASSVVGWVGQRETDTQYFGPGTRLTVL.

This chain joins TRBV30 and TRBJ1-3; D ambiguous. V dropped 2 bases and J dropped 2 bases, with 19 bases sitting between them. The germline V gene encodes CDR1 GTSNPN and CDR2 SVGIG (reference sequence). This CDR3 region has 17 residues. This CDR3 is CAWSTPGWGGTGNTIYF. In DNA form, the CDR3 reads TGTGCCTGGAGTACCCCCGGGTGGGGAGGGACTGGAAACACCATATATTTT.

This clone was seen just once. This chain uses TRBV18 with TRBJ2-5; TRBD1 matches at 8 bases. The DNA end is a closer match to TRBJ2-7, so the J assignment may be wrong. Germline V gene lookup returns CDR1 KGHSH and CDR2 LQKENI. The CDR3 consists of 15 residues. CDR3 bases: TGTGCCAGCTCACCATTAACAGGGGGACAAGACGAGCAGTACTTC. Its protein is CASSPLTGGQDEQYF.

This clone was counted only a few times. The chain employs TRBV7-2 and TRBJ2-5; 8 bases are shared with TRBD1. The germline V gene encodes CDR1 SGHTA and CDR2 FQGNSA. CDR3 length: 15 residues. V dropped 1 base and J dropped 3; count of bases not matched to a gene: 4. The CDR3 loop is CASSLVGQGEETQYF. The CDR3 DNA follows: TGTGCCAGCAGCTTAGTTGGACAGGGAGAAGAGACCCAGTACTTC.

In this sample, this clone turned up a few times. The V call is TRBV5-4, the J call TRBJ2-6; D gene ambiguous. The CDR3 is 15 amino acids. Trimming removed 4 bases from V and 0 bases from J, with 8 bases in between. CDR1 and CDR2 from the germline V gene are SGHNT and YYREEE (reference sequence). This chain's CDR3 is CASSDTRSGANVLTF. The CDR3 region has the DNA TGTGCCAGCAGCGACACCCGCTCTGGGGCCAACGTCCTGACTTTC.

Only a few counts were recorded for this clone. The gene calls are TRBV5-5 and TRBJ1-2; no reliable D call. Trimming took 4 bases from V and 1 from J, leaving 11 bases between them. The CDR3 consists of 14 residues. Germline CDR1 SGHKS, CDR2 YYEKEE (reference sequence). As DNA, the CDR3 is TGTGCCAGCAGCCCATCGTGGGATAACTATGGCTACACCTTC. It encodes CASSPSWDNYGYTF.

The chain recombines TRBV6-1 with TRBJ1-2; TRBD1 is a possible D gene (6 bases). CDR3 length equals 13 residues. Germline CDR1 reads MNHNS; CDR2 reads SASEGT. V was shortened by 2 bases and J by 4 bases, with 8 bases between the two germline ends. CDR3 in amino acids: CASSETGFYGYTF. The CDR3 DNA is TGTGCCAGCAGTGAAACAGGGTTCTATGGCTACACCTTC.